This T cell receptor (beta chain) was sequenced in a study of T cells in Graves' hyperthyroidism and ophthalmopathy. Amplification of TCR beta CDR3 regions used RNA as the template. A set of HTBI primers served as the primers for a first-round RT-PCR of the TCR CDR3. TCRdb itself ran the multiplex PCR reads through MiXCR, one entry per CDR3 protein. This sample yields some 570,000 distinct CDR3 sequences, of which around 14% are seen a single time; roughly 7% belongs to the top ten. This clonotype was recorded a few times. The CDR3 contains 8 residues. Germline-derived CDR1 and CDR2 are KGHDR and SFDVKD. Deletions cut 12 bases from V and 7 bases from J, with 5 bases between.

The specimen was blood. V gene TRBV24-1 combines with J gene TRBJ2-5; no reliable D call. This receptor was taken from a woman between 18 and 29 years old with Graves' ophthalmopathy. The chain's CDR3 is CARTTQYF. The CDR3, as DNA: TGTGCCCGGACGACCCAGTACTTC.